This TCR beta chain was documented in a study of T cells in Graves' hyperthyroidism and ophthalmopathy (dated by TCRdb to the late 2010s). As for the study more broadly: Peripheral blood was collected at initial diagnosis, before any treatment. TCR V-J signatures able to tell the groups apart were searched for in a discovery cohort of 95 or so patients, of whom more than 40 had Graves' ophthalmopathy and about 60 had stable Graves' hyperthyroidism. Whether ophthalmopathy could be predicted prospectively was tested in an independent validation cohort made up of roughly 19 hyperthyroidism patients plus 17 patients who later progressed to ophthalmopathy. The approximately 95 discovery patients were divided at random into training and test sets in a 7:3 ratio. Thyroid tissue and blood T-cell repertoires from several Graves' hyperthyroidism patients were also compared in the study. Once sampling was done, hyperthyroidism patients were given methimazole at a starting dose of 30 mg daily, whereas ophthalmopathy patients were given high-dose intravenous methylprednisolone. The paper describes TCR Vbeta CDR3 sequencing of around 140 peripheral blood samples, made up of 43 ophthalmopathy patients, some 76 hyperthyroidism patients and 17 progressor patients. Study-level results and caveats: No statistical method was used to fix the sample size in advance, and group allocation was not hidden from the investigators. Blood samples also contained most of the expanded thyroid clonotypes (frequency above 0.001), which suggests that blood repertoires may reflect thyroid immune responses. A 13 V-J signature model separated ophthalmopathy from stable hyperthyroidism, with 87.88% sensitivity and 81.08% specificity in cross-validation and 80%/75% in testing. In validation, the model predicted progression to ophthalmopathy with around 71% sensitivity and about 73% specificity, a median of roughly seven months before onset.

Of note for this clonotype: The specificity of this receptor is unknown. This may come from a read error, since a much larger clone is one base off. Likely a read error: the CDR3 ends without its conserved phenylalanine or tryptophan.

The hyperthyroidism patients were between 18 and 65 years old and newly diagnosed, with a disease duration of less than 2 months. Exclusion was applied to patients with uncontrolled infections, other autoimmune diseases, pregnancy or lactation. Diagnoses were established on the basis of clinical symptoms, serum thyroxine and TRAb, thyroid ultrasound, and orbital computed tomography. Blood from progressor patients was collected at the time of first diagnosis with hyperthyroidism, before any ophthalmopathy symptoms had appeared. Ficoll-Paque density gradient centrifugation was used to isolate PBMCs from about 9.4 ml of fresh peripheral blood. Progressor patients were defined as those initially diagnosed with Graves' hyperthyroidism in whom ophthalmopathy developed during follow-up. Trizol reagent was used to extract total RNA, and RNA quality was then checked on an Agilent 2100 Bioanalyzer. The TCR beta CDR3 regions were amplified from RNA transcripts. The TCR CDR3 was subjected to a first round of RT-PCR using the HTBI primer set and the Qiagen OneStep RT-PCR kit. Libraries were constructed in a second round of multiplex PCR, after which size selection and purification were carried out. Sequencing of the libraries was done on an Illumina HiSeq2000 using paired-end 100 bp reads. The authors processed their data as follows. SOAPnuke was used to process the raw data, with reads discarded if the reads contained adapters or uncalled bases, had a mean Phred below 15, or lacked an exact constant-primer or identifier match. High-quality paired reads were merged with COPE v1.2.5, and unique nucleotide sequences were defined as clonotypes. Clonotypes were aligned to IMGT TRBV, TRBD and TRBJ reference segments using MiTCR v1.1. The analysis was restricted to V-J combinations with a frequency above 0.0001, which together covered about 99% of the repertoires. A TCS score was defined as the ratio of F50 (clonal expansion) to E x V (chaos), with BLOSUM62-based TCRdist applied between CDR3 peptides within each V-J. Welch's t-statistics and random forest reduced 500 to 650 V-J features to 13, which were used in a naive Bayes classifier (R e1071). The public reads were run again by TCRdb, first through fastp at Q25 and then through MiXCR, and only productive beta chains were kept. Every distinct CDR3 protein forms one entry, paired with its most common genes and DNA. The V and J calls were not made by the authors but by TCRdb's processing. This sample is represented by 160,000 or so distinct CDR3 sequences; 9.4% of them were singletons. Around 21% of the sample comes from the top ten.

The material sequenced was blood. This TCR derives from a woman aged 18-35 years with Graves' hyperthyroidism that later progressed to Graves' ophthalmopathy.

The DNA sequence follows: TGTGCCAGCAGCTACTCCAATCGGTACCACTACGAGCAGTACTCC. Its amino acids are CASSYSNRYHYEQYS. The rearranged segments are TRBV5-5 and TRBJ2-7; the D gene remains uncertain. The CDR1 and CDR2 encoded by the germline V gene (reference sequence) are SGHKS and YYEKEE. V is shortened by 3 bases, J by 3 bases, and the region joining them spans 16 bases. The CDR3 sequence runs 15 residues, both termini included. Only the CDR3 part of the read is kept: 45 bases, read in frame from the first base.